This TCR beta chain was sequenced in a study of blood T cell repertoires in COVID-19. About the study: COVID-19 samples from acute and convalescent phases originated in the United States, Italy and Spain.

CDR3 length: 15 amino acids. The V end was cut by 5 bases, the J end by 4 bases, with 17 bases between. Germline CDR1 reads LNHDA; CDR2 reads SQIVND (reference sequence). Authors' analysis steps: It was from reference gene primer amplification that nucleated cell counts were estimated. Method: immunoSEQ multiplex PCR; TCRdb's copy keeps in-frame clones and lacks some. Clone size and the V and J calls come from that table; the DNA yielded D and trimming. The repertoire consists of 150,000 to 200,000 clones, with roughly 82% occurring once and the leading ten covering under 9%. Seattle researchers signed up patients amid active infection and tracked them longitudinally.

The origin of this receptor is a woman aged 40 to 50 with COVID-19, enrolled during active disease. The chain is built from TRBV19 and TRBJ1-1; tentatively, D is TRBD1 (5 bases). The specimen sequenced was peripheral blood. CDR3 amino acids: CASSFLDRRGTEAFF. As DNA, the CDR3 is TGTGCCAGTAGTTTCCTTGACAGAAGGGGCACTGAAGCTTTCTTT.